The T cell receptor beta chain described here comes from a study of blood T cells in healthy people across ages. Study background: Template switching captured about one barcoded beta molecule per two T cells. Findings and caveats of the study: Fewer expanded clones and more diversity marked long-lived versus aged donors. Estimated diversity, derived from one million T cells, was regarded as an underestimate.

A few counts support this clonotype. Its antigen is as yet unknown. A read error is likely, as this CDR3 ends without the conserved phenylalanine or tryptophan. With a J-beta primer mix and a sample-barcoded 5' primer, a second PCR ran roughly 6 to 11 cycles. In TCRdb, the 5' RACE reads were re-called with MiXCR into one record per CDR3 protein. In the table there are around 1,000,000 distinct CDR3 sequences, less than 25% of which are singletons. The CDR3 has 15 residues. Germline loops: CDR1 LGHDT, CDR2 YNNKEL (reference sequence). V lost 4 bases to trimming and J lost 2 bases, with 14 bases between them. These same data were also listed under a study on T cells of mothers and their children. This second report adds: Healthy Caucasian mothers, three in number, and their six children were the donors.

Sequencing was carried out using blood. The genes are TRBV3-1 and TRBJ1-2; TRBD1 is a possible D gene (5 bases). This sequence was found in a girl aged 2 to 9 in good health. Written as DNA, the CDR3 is TGTGCCAGCAGCCTGAACGGACATTCGAACTATGGCTACACCCTC. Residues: CASSLNGHSNYGYTL.